These 9 T cell receptor beta chains came from one sample sequenced in a study of T cells expressing NK-cell markers. TCRdb re-called the 5' RACE reads and gives one entry per CDR3 protein, without DNA. This repertoire includes 400,000 or so distinct CDR3 sequences. The specimen sequenced was blood T cells: a sorted CD56 or NKG2C T cell subset, CD4+ or CD8+ T cells, or bulk PBMC T cells (not recorded which). The receptors here all came from a woman in her 50s in good health.

The CDR3 sequence is CASRPLDRGYEQYF. J is TRBJ2-7 and V is TRBV7-9; TCRdb's assignment of TRBD1 cannot be checked, as there is no DNA. Germline V CDR1 and CDR2: SEHNR, FQNEAQ (reference sequence). This CDR3 has 14 amino acids.

V is TRBV6-2 or TRBV6-3 and J is TRBJ1-1; the D gene TCRdb calls, TRBD1, cannot be checked with no DNA. The CDR3 runs 12 residues. Germline V gives CDR1 MNHEY, CDR2 SVGEGT. This chain's CDR3 is CASSPGRVEAFF.

The rearrangement joins TRBV5-1 to TRBJ2-7; TCRdb reports TRBD1, a call that lacks DNA to check it against. This CDR3 spans 16 amino acids. The germline V gene encodes CDR1 SGHRS and CDR2 YFSETQ. CDR3 residues: CASSLVAGQGSYEQYF.

This chain uses TRBV7-6 with TRBJ2-4; there is no DNA to check the TCRdb D call of TRBD2. This CDR3 is 17 amino acids long. Germline V gene data show CDR1 as SGHVS and CDR2 as FNYEAQ. CDR3 residues: CASSLGIAGASKNIQYF.

The chain's CDR3 is CASSQDSPNTEAFF. The rearrangement uses TRBV4-1 and TRBJ1-1. The germline gives CDR1 MGHRA, CDR2 YSYEKL. This CDR3 is built from 14 residues.

The rearrangement joins TRBV6-5 to TRBJ1-1; the D call from TCRdb, TRBD1, cannot be confirmed without DNA. The germline V gene encodes CDR1 MNHEY and CDR2 SVGAGI. The CDR3 sequence is 14 residues long. The CDR3 here is CASSYGEGYTEAFF.

V and J are TRBV20-1 and TRBJ1-5; lacking DNA, the TRBD1 call made by TCRdb goes unchecked. Germline CDR1 is DFQATT and CDR2 is SNEGSKA (reference sequence). The CDR3 length is 14 residues. The CDR3 reads CSARYGNSNQPQHF.

The chain carries TRBV5-4 and TRBJ2-2. The CDR3 is 18 amino acids. The germline V gene has CDR1 SGHNT and CDR2 YYREEE (reference sequence). The chain's CDR3 is CASSLAPSVWVGTGELFF.

V gene TRBV19 combines with J gene TRBJ2-3; with no DNA, the TCRdb D assignment of TRBD2 cannot be verified. The CDR3 spans 15 residues. Germline CDR1 is LNHDA and CDR2 is SQIVND (reference sequence). This chain's CDR3 is CASSLTSGATDTQYF.